This passage covers 17 T cell receptor beta chains from one sample sequenced in a study of post-analysis software for immune sequencing data. Study-wide results and caveats: Five or six TRBV segments were more frequent in patients than controls; TRBV5-6, TRBV5-1 and TRBV20-1 belonged to this group.

What these receptors recognize is not known. The TCR beta cDNA libraries contained unique molecular identifiers. TCRdb re-called the PCR reads with MiXCR, one entry per CDR3 protein. The data hold 600,000 to 700,000 distinct CDR3 sequences, with 59% observed a single time. The sequencing sample was made of blood. The source of these receptors is a girl aged 2 to 9 with multiple sclerosis.

The chain joins TRBV5-5 to TRBJ1-2, with 10 bases matching TRBD1. The CDR3 is 16 amino acids. Germline V gives CDR1 SGHKS, CDR2 YYEKEE (reference sequence). V shed 4 bases, J shed 0 bases, and the junction held 6 bases outside the gene matches. This CDR3 reads CASSPGQGSPNYGYTF. DNA of the CDR3: TGTGCCAGCAGCCCGGGACAGGGGTCACCTAACTATGGCTACACCTTC.

This clonotype was seen just once. The chain recombines TRBV20-1 with TRBJ2-1; D is uncertain. From germline, CDR1 is DFQATT and CDR2 SNEGSKA (reference sequence). The CDR3 is 14 amino acids. V was clipped by 3 bases and J by 0 bases, with 9 bases between them. In DNA form, the CDR3 reads TGCAGTGCTAGCGGCTGGAGCTCCTACAATGAGCAGTTCTTC. Translating gives CSASGWSSYNEQFF.

This chain joins TRBV6-1 and TRBJ1-5; 11 nucleotides align to TRBD1. CDR3 length: 15 amino acids. Trimming removed 11 bases from V and 2 bases from J; junction bases left unmatched: 8. The V gene's germline CDR1 is MNHNS and CDR2 SASEGT. The CDR3: CAADRGQVGNQPQHF. CDR3 in DNA: TGTGCCGCGGACAGGGGGCAAGTAGGCAATCAGCCCCAGCATTTT.

In this sample, this clonotype turned up a few times. This chain links TRBV20-1 with TRBJ2-3; TRBD2 aligns across 13 bases. Germline V lookup: CDR1 DFQATT, CDR2 SNEGSKA (reference sequence). Trimming cost V 3 bases and J 3 bases; bases outside gene matches: 3. The CDR3 is 15 amino acids. The CDR3 bases are TGCAGTGCTAGCGGGACTAGCGGGATTACAGATACGCAGTATTTT. It codes for CSASGTSGITDTQYF.

This chain joins TRBV5-5 and TRBJ2-3; D uncertain. This CDR3 spans 15 amino acids. CDR1 and CDR2 (germline): SGHKS, YYEKEE (reference sequence). The V end was cut by 2 bases, the J end by 0 bases, with 10 bases between. CDR3 bases: TGTGCCAGCAGCTTCTCTTGGGGTAGCACAGATACGCAGTATTTT. Its protein is CASSFSWGSTDTQYF.

The V call is TRBV5-1, the J call TRBJ1-2; D might be TRBD1 (6 bases). The germline gives CDR1 SGHRS, CDR2 YFSETQ. V lost 4 bases and J 8 bases, leaving 15 bases between the germline ends. The CDR3 totals 13 residues. This CDR3 is CASSRDIPEGYTF. CDR3 coding DNA: TGCGCCAGCAGCAGGGACATCCCGGAAGGCTACACCTTC. Full variable domain (outside the CDR3, taken from reference TRBV5-1 and TRBJ1-2): KAGVTQTPRYLIKTRGQQVTLSCSPISGHRSVSWYQQTPGQGLQFLFEYFSETQRNKGNFPGRFSGRQFSNSRSEMNVSTLELGDSALYLCASSRDIPEGYTFGSGTRLTVV.

The chain carries TRBV9 and TRBJ2-1; D is possibly TRBD2 (5 bases). CDR1 and CDR2 (germline): SGDLS, YYNGEE. There are 15 residues in the CDR3. Trimming stripped 2 bases from V and 6 bases from J, with 15 bases between. The CDR3 DNA follows: TGTGCCAGCAGCGTGGCGAGGGATCCCCTCAATGAGCAGTTCTTC. Residues: CASSVARDPLNEQFF.

This sequence joins TRBV6-5 and TRBJ2-7; D not certain. Germline V CDR1 and CDR2: MNHEY, SVGAGI. The CDR3 loop spans 15 amino acids. Trimming stripped 0 bases from V and 0 bases from J, with 9 bases between. CDR3 in DNA: TGTGCCAGCAGTTACTCGAGACTGAGCTCCTACGAGCAGTACTTC. Translation: CASSYSRLSSYEQYF.

This rearrangement joins TRBV12-3 or TRBV12-4 to TRBJ2-1, with D perhaps TRBD2 (5 bases). The CDR3 length is 15 residues. V was shortened by 3 bases and J by 5 bases, with 14 bases between the two germline ends. The CDR3 region has the DNA TGTGCCAGCAGTTTTTTCCCTGTGGAGGACAATGAGCAGTTCTTC. It specifies CASSFFPVEDNEQFF.

This clonotype was recorded a few times. The V call is TRBV9, the J call TRBJ2-1, with a possible D match to TRBD2 (6 bases). V dropped 0 bases and J dropped 0 bases, with 10 bases sitting between them. The CDR3 has 16 amino acids. The germline gives CDR1 SGDLS, CDR2 YYNGEE. CDR3 region: CASSVGGMGSYNEQFF. The CDR3 nucleotides read TGTGCCAGCAGCGTAGGCGGGATGGGCTCCTACAATGAGCAGTTCTTC. Variable domain in full (rest from reference TRBV9 and TRBJ2-1): DSGVTQTPKHLITATGQRVTLRCSPRSGDLSVYWYQQSLDQGLQFLIQYYNGEERAKGNILERFSAQQFPDLHSELNLSSLELGDSALYFCASSVGGMGSYNEQFFGPGTRLTVL.

This clonotype was recorded a few times. The V and J genes are TRBV29-1 and TRBJ2-3; D remains unclear. Looked up from germline, CDR1 is SQVTM and CDR2 is ANQGSEA. The CDR3 covers 15 residues. V shed 0 bases and J shed 0 bases, with 10 bases lying between them. DNA for the CDR3: TGCAGCGTTGAAGACTGGGTCGATAGCACAGATACGCAGTATTTT. Translation gives CSVEDWVDSTDTQYF.

This chain joins TRBV10-3 and TRBJ1-1; D gene uncertain. Germline assignment: CDR1 ENHRY and CDR2 SYGVKD. The CDR3 has 14 residues. Trimming pared 10 bases from V and 0 bases from J, leaving 15 bases between. The CDR3 coding sequence is TGTGCCACCTCGCCTATAGGAGTGAACACTGAAGCTTTCTTT. Encoded protein: CATSPIGVNTEAFF.

This clonotype was detected only a few times. This chain links TRBV7-2 with TRBJ2-5; tentatively, D is TRBD2 (7 bases). There are 18 residues in the CDR3. Trimming removed 2 bases from V and 5 bases from J, with 24 bases in between. The germline V gene has CDR1 SGHTA and CDR2 FQGNSA. CDR3 coding DNA: TGTGCCAGCAGCTTAAGGGGGGGCAGACCCGTTGGCGCGGAGACCCAGTACTTC. It translates to CASSLRGGRPVGAETQYF.

The rearrangement joins TRBV29-1 to TRBJ2-1, with no clear D. The CDR3 has 12 amino acids. CDR1 and CDR2 (germline): SQVTM, ANQGSEA. Trimming took 6 bases from V and 10 from J, leaving 16 bases between them. The CDR3 DNA is TGCAGCGTCAGGTCACACCAATGGGAGCAGTTCTTC. Amino acids: CSVRSHQWEQFF.

The V gene is TRBV7-2, the J gene TRBJ2-1; D remains unclear. Germline V gene data show CDR1 as SGHTA and CDR2 as FQGNSA. V gave up 4 bases and J gave up 2 bases, with 6 bases separating them. The CDR3 extends over 13 amino acids. CDR3 sequence reads: CASSSVAYNEQFF. For the CDR3, the DNA is TGTGCCAGCAGCTCCGTAGCCTACAATGAGCAGTTCTTC.

The chain joins TRBV12-3 or TRBV12-4 to TRBJ1-2, with TRBD1 matching over 7 bases. This CDR3 is 16 amino acids long. V was pared by 3 bases and J by 4 bases, with 11 bases of the junction left unmatched. The CDR3 nucleotides are TGTGCCAGCAGTTTTTCCGGGACAGCCCTGAGCTATGGCTACACCTTC. The encoded protein is CASSFSGTALSYGYTF.

The gene calls are TRBV6-1 and TRBJ2-1; no firm D call. Looked up from germline, CDR1 is MNHNS and CDR2 is SASEGT. This CDR3 has 15 residues. V shed 6 bases and J shed 2 bases, with 14 bases lying between them. The DNA of the CDR3 is TGTGCCAGCAGCGTAAGACGGCCTCCCTACAATGAGCAGTTCTTC. This gives the protein CASSVRRPPYNEQFF.